What follows is one T cell receptor (beta chain) and its context. Its cognate antigen has yet to be identified. No base quality values were provided; no much bigger clone lies one nucleotide off. The sample originates from a study of identical twins (TCRdb year 2016). Looking at the study overall: To test whether fetal clonotypes persist, the study used deep sequencing on TCR alpha and beta repertoires from monozygotic twins, unrelated adults of various ages, and cord blood. To rule out contamination, the twin experiments were replicated at different times with different library preparation protocols.

What the study reported, not specific to this receptor: Because the same donors could not be followed over many years, conclusions were based on cross-sectional statistical analysis. Abundant cord blood beta clonotypes had fewer insertions, young adult naive repertoires showed a similar but weaker trend, and memory repertoires showed no such trend. Invariant T cells such as MAIT and iNKT could partly confound zero-insertion analyses, though diverse VJ usage argued against this for most clonotypes. Compared with coincidental sharing between unrelated individuals, an excess of low generation-probability sequences was observed among out-of-frame TCR alpha sequences shared between twins. Excess twin sharing in beta out-of-frame sequences was weaker because fewer shared sequences lowered the signal-to-noise ratio. In monozygotic twins, recombination models systematically underestimated out-of-frame TCR alpha sharing, but the models matched the sharing seen between unrelated individuals.

The library was built by means of 5' RACE. The sample was run on an Illumina HiSeq 2000. Template switching added a universal primer binding site, and the final cDNA carried a unique molecular identifier that allowed TCR cDNA molecules to be counted accurately. Specific primers in the conserved constant-segment region were used to synthesize first-strand cDNA for TCR alpha and beta chains. To control for contamination, every cDNA library carried two barcodes: a SMART-Mk sample barcode plus Illumina barcodes. Two successive PCR steps introduced TruSeq adapter sequences along with Illumina sample barcodes. Sequencing of the TCR alpha and beta cDNA libraries was done on the Illumina HiSeq platform using custom primers. In the authors' own workflow: MiGEC processed the raw reads to extract unique molecular identifiers, while MiXCR was used to determine the CDR3 positions. Recombination models were inferred per individual with the repgenHMM and IGoR tools using an EM algorithm. The tcR package in R was used for shared clonotype analysis, with sharing normalized by the product of cloneset sizes. Out-of-frame nonproductive sequences were analyzed to study raw recombination free of thymic and clonal selection effects. TCRdb redid the processing of the public reads, applying fastp at Q25 and MiXCR, and retained in-frame beta chains. Each CDR3 protein gets just one entry, which takes the most common genes and DNA from the rows behind it. TCRdb, not the authors, supplied the V and J calls. Here the sample has 500,000 to 700,000 distinct CDR3 sequences; under 8.5% occur a single time. Roughly 1.6% of the sample is in the top ten clones.

Only healthy Caucasian donors were included. Three pairs of female monozygotic twins, all aged about 18 to 29 years, were included in the twin cohort. The RNA used for TCR libraries was isolated from peripheral blood mononuclear cells. The same data also contributed to another study, on yellow fever vaccine responses in identical twins. As the second publication notes: The T cell response to vaccination in identical twins was reported by the authors to appear partly convergent and partly personalized. In identical twins, the study followed T cell clones that responded to the vaccine with precision.

This receptor was taken from a young woman in good health. Material for sequencing was PBMCs.

The nucleotides are TGTGCCAGCAGCCACCAACTAGCGGGAGGAGCCTACGAGCAGTACTTC. Its protein is CASSHQLAGGAYEQYF. The rearranged segments are TRBV28 and TRBJ2-7; 12 central nucleotides agree with TRBD2. Including cysteine and phenylalanine, the CDR3 has 16 amino acids. The retained sequence is limited to the CDR3, 48 bases, with the frame set at the first base. As encoded in the germline V gene, CDR1 is MDHEN while CDR2 is SYDVKM. Trimming leaves V shorter by 6 bases and J shorter by 2 bases, with the junction holding 8 bases beyond the gene matches.